This T cell receptor beta chain was found in a study of shared clonotypes between healthy human individuals. Trimming took 1 base from V and 3 from J, leaving 9 bases between them. Germline CDR1 is SGHTA and CDR2 is FQGNSA. The CDR3 loop spans 15 amino acids. The table came from immunoSEQ multiplex PCR; TCRdb's copy has only in-frame clones and leaves some out. The top ten clones hold roughly 1.7% of a sample with roughly 700,000 clones, approximately 74% of them seen once. On this clone: Other nucleotide sequences from this sample produce the same CDR3.

Material for sequencing was memory CD4+ T cells sorted from blood. This sample's subset: CD45RA-negative fraction. The chain is built from TRBV7-2 and TRBJ2-2; TRBD2 is a possible D gene (5 bases). This TCR was recovered from a woman aged 25 to 45 in good health. The CDR3 is CASSLGLAYTGELFF. CDR3 nucleotides: TGTGCCAGCAGCTTAGGTCTAGCTTACACCGGGGAGCTGTTTTTT.